This T cell receptor beta chain was observed in a study of patients and donors after allogeneic stem cell transplantation. TCRdb reanalysed the RT-PCR reads using MiXCR and keeps one entry per CDR3 protein. Counted here are approximately 98,000 distinct CDR3 sequences, over 30% occurring once; the ten biggest clones make up 27%. There are a few counts of this clonotype. Germline CDR1 is SGHDT and CDR2 is YYEEEE. Trimming cost V 0 bases and J 2 bases, with 9 bases left between them. This CDR3 region has 14 residues. This chain links TRBV5-6 with TRBJ2-7; the D is unclear. Sequencing was carried out using blood, either unsorted or a sorted T cell fraction (not recorded which). This TCR was sampled from a human donor who was either an allogeneic HSCT recipient or a stem cell or donor lymphocyte infusion donor (not recorded which). It is not recorded whose cells these are; they may come from a transplant donor. DNA of the CDR3: TGTGCCAGCAGCTTGGATACTCGGACCTACGAGCAGTACTTC. Protein sequence: CASSLDTRTYEQYF.